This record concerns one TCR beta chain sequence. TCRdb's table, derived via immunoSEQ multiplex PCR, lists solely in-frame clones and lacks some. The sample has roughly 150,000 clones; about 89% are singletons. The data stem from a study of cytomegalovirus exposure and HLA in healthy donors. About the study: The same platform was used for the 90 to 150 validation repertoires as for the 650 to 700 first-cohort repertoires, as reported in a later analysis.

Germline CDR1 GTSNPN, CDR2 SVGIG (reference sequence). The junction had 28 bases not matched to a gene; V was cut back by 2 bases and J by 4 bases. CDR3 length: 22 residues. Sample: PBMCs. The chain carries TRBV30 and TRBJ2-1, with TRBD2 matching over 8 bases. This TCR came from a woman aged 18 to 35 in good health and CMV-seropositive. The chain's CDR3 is CAWSHPGTSTLGGLVRYNEQFF. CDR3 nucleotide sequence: TGTGCCTGGAGTCACCCCGGGACTAGTACCCTGGGCGGTTTGGTACGGTACAATGAGCAGTTCTTC.